A selection of T cell receptor beta chains follows, all from one sample in a study of T cells in Graves' hyperthyroidism and ophthalmopathy. In TCRdb, the multiplex PCR reads were re-called with MiXCR into one record per CDR3 protein. The sample lists 750,000 to 900,000 distinct CDR3 sequences, roughly 40% occurring once. The sequencing input was blood. Receptors were obtained from a man younger than 30 with Graves' hyperthyroidism. The conserved cysteine and the conserved F or W are not part of the CDR3 here. Fields, in order: CDR3 protein, clone size, J gene, V gene. Part of the rows lack a size; the others show once, few, many or a class for expanded clones.

AISDEYRIIVGTNRQNTEAF,.,TRBJ1-1,TRBV10-3
ASSLGTSGNPYEQY,once,TRBJ2-7,TRBV11-2
ASRPTERYEQY,many,TRBJ2-7,TRBV6-5
AISEETGEYEQY,.,TRBJ2-7,TRBV10-3
ASIGRTMSYEQY,few,TRBJ2-7,TRBV2
AINGDEGF,many,TRBJ1-4,TRBV12-3/TRBV12-4
ASSLAPEGTEAF,many,TRBJ1-1,TRBV5-5
ASSTPGTAGANVLT,few,TRBJ2-6,TRBV25-1
ASSQGPQGVLGSPLH,.,TRBJ1-6,TRBV4-1
ASSPAGPGYEQY,.,TRBJ2-7,TRBV19
ASTQFGVRGRRSQETQY,few,TRBJ2-5,TRBV12-3/TRBV12-4
ASSLDRGFEQY,few,TRBJ2-7,TRBV7-9
SAGSGTGDSNQPQH,.,TRBJ1-5,TRBV20-1
ASSEVGSSGNTIY,many,TRBJ1-3,TRBV25-1
VSSYLGQTYEQY,.,TRBJ2-7,TRBV7-8
AIASGRTEAF,.,TRBJ1-1,TRBV10-3
ASSWGTGSNQPQH,.,TRBJ1-5,TRBV12-3/TRBV12-4
ASSEYEGTYTIY,.,TRBJ1-3,TRBV25-1
SVGSGANNQPQH,.,TRBJ1-5,TRBV29-1
ASSQDTAGGGETQY,few,TRBJ2-5,TRBV4-1
ASSWAGRVWPQH,few,TRBJ1-5,TRBV5-6
ASSQQGQNSPLH,.,TRBJ1-6,TRBV25-1
ASSQVISTGELF,few,TRBJ2-2,TRBV14
SAEDLRQGYYGYT,once,TRBJ1-2,TRBV29-1
ASSPPESNYGYT,.,TRBJ1-2,TRBV7-2
ASSYSGRQETQY,few,TRBJ2-5,TRBV6-5
ASSLAQGALGYGYT,.,TRBJ1-2,TRBV5-1
SAAQGGGHQETQY,.,TRBJ2-5,TRBV29-1
ASSEARGAGETQY,many,TRBJ2-5,TRBV2
ASSEYFRGRETYEQY,many,TRBJ2-7,TRBV25-1
SASPGLQETQY,.,TRBJ2-5,TRBV20-1
ASSFSGLVYYEQY,.,TRBJ2-7,TRBV9
ASRGQGATGELF,.,TRBJ2-2,TRBV7-3
ASSTREFYGYT,.,TRBJ1-2,TRBV4-1
ASSGGTYTDTQY,.,TRBJ2-3,TRBV6-5
ANGRRAGELF,.,TRBJ2-2,TRBV2
ASSSRTSGTPEQY,few,TRBJ2-7,TRBV7-6
ASSPAPGIYGYT,few,TRBJ1-2,TRBV12-3/TRBV12-4
SASAGGLETQY,.,TRBJ2-5,TRBV20-1
ASSSVAGGKLF,.,TRBJ1-4,TRBV7-2
ASSQESGDYQPQH,.,TRBJ1-5,TRBV4-1
ASSLGLAGGPSHYEQY,few,TRBJ2-7,TRBV5-1
ASSVAGATPYGYT,few,TRBJ1-2,TRBV9
ASSSGTSPNYPQH,.,TRBJ1-5,TRBV7-2
ASSFLMLRDRDYEQY,few,TRBJ2-7,TRBV12-3/TRBV12-4
ASSPQGAPGNTIY,few,TRBJ1-3,TRBV7-8
AISSGGYEQY,.,TRBJ2-7,TRBV6-6
ASSLSWGEGAF,few,TRBJ1-1,TRBV7-3
ASSLERGLDFKLEQY,.,TRBJ2-7,TRBV7-9
ASSLERGLQETQY,.,TRBJ2-5,TRBV7-9
ASRGKETQY,.,TRBJ2-5,TRBV7-9
ASSETTGGGEKLF,.,TRBJ1-4,TRBV2
ASSLGVSGELF,few,TRBJ2-2,TRBV7-8
ASSVSAGANYGYT,once,TRBJ1-2,TRBV11-1
ASSKDLNTEAF,.,TRBJ1-1,TRBV7-2
ASSQGDLLGYTEAF,.,TRBJ1-1,TRBV2
ASSQMTLGDSPLH,.,TRBJ1-6,TRBV4-1